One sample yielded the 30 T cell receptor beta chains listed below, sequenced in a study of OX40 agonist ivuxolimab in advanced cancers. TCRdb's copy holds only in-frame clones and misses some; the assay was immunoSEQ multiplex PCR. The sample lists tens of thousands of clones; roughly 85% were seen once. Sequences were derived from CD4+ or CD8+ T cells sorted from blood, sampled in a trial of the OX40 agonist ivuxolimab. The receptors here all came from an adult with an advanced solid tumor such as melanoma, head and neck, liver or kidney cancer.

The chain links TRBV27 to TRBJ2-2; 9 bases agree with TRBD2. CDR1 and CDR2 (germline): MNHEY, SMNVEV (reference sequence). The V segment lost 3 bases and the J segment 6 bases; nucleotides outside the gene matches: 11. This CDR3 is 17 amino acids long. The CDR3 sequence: CASSFGAGGPEAGELFF. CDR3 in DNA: TGTGCCAGCAGTTTTGGCGCGGGAGGGCCAGAGGCCGGGGAGCTGTTTTTT.

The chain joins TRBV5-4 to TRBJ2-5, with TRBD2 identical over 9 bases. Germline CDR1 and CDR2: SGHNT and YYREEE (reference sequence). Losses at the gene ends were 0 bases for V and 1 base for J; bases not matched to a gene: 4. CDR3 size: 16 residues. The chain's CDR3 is CASSLDSAGGQETQYF. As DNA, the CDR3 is TGTGCCAGCAGCTTGGATTCAGCGGGGGGCCAAGAGACCCAGTACTTC.

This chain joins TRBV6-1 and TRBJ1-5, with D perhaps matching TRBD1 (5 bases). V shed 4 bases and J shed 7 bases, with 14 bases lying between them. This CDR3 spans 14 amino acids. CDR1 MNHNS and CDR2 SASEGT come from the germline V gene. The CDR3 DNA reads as TGTGCCAGCAGTGGGGACGTACAAGGCCAGCCCCAGCATTTT. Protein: CASSGDVQGQPQHF.

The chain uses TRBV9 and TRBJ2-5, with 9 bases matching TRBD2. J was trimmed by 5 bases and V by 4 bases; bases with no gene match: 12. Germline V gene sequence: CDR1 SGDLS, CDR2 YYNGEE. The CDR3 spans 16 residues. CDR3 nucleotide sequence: TGTGCCAGCAGCCCAAGGACTAGCGCAGGTGGGGAGACCCAGTACTTC. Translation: CASSPRTSAGGETQYF.

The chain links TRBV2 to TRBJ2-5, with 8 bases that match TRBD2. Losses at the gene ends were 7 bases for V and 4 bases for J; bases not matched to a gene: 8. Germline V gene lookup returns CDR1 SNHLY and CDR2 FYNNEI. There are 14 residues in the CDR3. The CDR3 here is CASTLAGGGETQYF. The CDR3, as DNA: TGTGCCAGCACCCTCGCGGGAGGAGGAGAGACCCAGTACTTC.

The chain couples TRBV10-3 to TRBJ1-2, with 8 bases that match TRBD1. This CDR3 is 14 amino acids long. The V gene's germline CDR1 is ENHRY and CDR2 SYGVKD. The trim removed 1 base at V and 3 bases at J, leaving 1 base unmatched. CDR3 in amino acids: CAISEYRGDYGYTF. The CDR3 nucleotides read TGTGCCATCAGTGAGTACAGGGGGGACTATGGCTACACCTTC.

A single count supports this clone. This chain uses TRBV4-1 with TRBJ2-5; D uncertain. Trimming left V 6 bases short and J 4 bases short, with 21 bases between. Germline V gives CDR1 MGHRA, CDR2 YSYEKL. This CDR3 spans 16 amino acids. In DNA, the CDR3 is TGCGCCAGCAGTCCCCGGACGACCCTGGCCGGAGAGACCCAGTACTTC. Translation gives CASSPRTTLAGETQYF.

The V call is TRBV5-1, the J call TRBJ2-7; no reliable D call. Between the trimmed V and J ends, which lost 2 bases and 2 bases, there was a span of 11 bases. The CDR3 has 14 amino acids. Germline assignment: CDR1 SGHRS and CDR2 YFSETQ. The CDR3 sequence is CASSFMGPAYEQYF. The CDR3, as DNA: TGCGCCAGCAGCTTTATGGGCCCCGCCTACGAGCAGTACTTC.

The CDR3 region has the DNA TGTGCCAGCTCACCAAGCGGACAGGGGATCTCTGGGGCCAACGTCCTGACTTTC. Its translation is CASSPSGQGISGANVLTF. The chain employs TRBV18 and TRBJ2-6; TRBD1 aligns across 9 bases. The V gene end was trimmed by 2 bases and the J gene end by 0 bases; junction bases not matched to a gene: 5. The CDR3 runs to 18 residues. Germline values: CDR1 KGHSH, CDR2 LQKENI.

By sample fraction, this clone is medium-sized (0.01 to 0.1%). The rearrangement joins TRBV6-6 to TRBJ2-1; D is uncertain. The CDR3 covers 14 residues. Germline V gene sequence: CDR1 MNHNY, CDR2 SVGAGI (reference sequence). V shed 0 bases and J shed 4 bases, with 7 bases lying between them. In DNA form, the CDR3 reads TGTGCCAGCAGTTACTCAGACAATTACAATGAGCAGTTCTTC. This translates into CASSYSDNYNEQFF.

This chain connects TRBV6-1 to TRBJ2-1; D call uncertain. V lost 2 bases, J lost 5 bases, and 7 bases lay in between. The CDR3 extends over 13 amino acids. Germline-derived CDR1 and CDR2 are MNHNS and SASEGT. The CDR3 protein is CASSEWADNEQFF. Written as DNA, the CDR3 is TGTGCCAGCAGTGAATGGGCCGACAATGAGCAGTTCTTC.

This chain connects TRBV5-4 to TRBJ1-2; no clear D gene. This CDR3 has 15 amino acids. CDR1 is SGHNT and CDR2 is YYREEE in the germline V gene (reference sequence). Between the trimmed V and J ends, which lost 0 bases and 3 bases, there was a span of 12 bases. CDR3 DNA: TGTGCCAGCAGCTTGGAAACCGCAGGTTACTATGGCTACACCTTC. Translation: CASSLETAGYYGYTF.

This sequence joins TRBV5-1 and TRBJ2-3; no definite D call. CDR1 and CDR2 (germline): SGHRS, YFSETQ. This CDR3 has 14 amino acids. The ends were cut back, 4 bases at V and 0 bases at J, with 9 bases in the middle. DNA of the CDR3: TGCGCCAGCAGCGGGTGGGGTAGCACAGATACGCAGTATTTT. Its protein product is CASSGWGSTDTQYF.

Written as DNA, the CDR3 is TGTGCCAGCACCCCAGGTCCCAGGACAGGTCCGTTCAGGGGGAGCTACACCTTC. Amino acids: CASTPGPRTGPFRGSYTF. The gene calls are TRBV21-1 and TRBJ1-2; the table assigns TRBD1, which was not confirmed against the DNA. TRBV21-1 is recorded as a pseudogene. The length of the CDR3 is 18 residues.

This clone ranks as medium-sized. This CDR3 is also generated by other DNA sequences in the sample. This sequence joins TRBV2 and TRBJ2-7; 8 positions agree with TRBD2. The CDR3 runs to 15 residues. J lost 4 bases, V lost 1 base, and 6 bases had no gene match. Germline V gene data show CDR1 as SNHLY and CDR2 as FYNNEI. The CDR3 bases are TGTGCCAGCAGTGAAGGGCTAGCGGGTACTTACGAGCAGTACTTC. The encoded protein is CASSEGLAGTYEQYF.

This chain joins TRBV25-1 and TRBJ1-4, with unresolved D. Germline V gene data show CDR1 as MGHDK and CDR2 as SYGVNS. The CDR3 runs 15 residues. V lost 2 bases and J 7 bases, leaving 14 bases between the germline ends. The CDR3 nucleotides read TGTGCCAGCAGTGAAGCGGAGAAGGCCGGTGAAAAACTGTTTTTT. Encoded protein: CASSEAEKAGEKLFF.

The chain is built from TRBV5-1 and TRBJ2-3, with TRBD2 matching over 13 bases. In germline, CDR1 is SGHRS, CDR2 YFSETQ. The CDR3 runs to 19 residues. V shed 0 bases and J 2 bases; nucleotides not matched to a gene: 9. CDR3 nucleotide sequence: TGCGCCAGCAGCTTGGCCATAACCGGGACTAGCGGGGCCACAGATACGCAGTATTTT. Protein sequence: CASSLAITGTSGATDTQYF.

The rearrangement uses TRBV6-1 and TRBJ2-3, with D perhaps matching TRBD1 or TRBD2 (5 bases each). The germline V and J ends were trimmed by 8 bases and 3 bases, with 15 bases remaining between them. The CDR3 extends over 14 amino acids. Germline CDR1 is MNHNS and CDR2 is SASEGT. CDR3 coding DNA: TGTGCCAGCGGTCCCTGGGGGTATACAGATACGCAGTATTTT. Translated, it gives CASGPWGYTDTQYF.

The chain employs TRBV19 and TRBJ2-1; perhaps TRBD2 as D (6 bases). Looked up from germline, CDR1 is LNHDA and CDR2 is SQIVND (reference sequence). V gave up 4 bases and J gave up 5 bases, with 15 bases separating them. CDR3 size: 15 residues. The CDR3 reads CASSKAGLPNNEQFF. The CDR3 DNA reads TGTGCCAGTAGTAAAGCGGGCCTACCAAACAATGAGCAGTTCTTC.

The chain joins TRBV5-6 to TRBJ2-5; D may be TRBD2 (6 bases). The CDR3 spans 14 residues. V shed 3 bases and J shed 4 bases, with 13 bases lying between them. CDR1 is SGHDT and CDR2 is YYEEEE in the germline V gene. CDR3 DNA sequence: TGTGCCAGCAGCTCCGGGACTGGGGGAGAGACCCAGTACTTC. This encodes CASSSGTGGETQYF.

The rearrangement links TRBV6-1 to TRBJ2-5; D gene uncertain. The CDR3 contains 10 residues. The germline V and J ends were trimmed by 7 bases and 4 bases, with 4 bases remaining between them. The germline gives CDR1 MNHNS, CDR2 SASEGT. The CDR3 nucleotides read TGTGCCAGCAAGGGAGAGACCCAGTACTTC. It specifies CASKGETQYF.

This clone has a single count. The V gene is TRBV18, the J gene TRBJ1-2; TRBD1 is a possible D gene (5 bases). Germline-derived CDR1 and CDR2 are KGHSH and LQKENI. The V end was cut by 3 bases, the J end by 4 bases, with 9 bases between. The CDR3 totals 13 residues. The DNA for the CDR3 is TGTGCCAGCTCACCGGACACTATCTATGGCTACACCTTC. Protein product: CASSPDTIYGYTF.

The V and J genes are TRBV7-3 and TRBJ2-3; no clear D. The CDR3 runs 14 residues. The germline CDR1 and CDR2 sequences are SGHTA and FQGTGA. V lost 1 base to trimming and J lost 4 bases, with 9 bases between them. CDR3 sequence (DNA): TGTGCCAGCAGCTTAATAGGCGGAGCAGATACGCAGTATTTT. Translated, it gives CASSLIGGADTQYF.

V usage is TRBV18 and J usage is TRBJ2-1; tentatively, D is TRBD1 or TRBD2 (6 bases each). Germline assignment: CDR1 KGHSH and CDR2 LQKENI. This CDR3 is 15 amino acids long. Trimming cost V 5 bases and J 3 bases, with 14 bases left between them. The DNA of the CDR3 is TGTGCCAGCTCAGCTAGGGGGGAGAACTACAATGAGCAGTTCTTC. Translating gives CASSARGENYNEQFF.

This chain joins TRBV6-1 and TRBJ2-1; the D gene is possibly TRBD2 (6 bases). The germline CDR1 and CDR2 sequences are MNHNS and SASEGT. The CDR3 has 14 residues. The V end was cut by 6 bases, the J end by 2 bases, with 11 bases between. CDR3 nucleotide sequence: TGTGCCAGCAGGGGGGGATTCCCCTACAATGAGCAGTTCTTC. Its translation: CASRGGFPYNEQFF.

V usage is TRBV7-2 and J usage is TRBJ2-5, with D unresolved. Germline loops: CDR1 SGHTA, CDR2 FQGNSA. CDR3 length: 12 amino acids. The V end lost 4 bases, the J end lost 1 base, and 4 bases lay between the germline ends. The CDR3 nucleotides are TGTGCCAGCAGCTATATCCAAGAGACCCAGTACTTC. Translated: CASSYIQETQYF.

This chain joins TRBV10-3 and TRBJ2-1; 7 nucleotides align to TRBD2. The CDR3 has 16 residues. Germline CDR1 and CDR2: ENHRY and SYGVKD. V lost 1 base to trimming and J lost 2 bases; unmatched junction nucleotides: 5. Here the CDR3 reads CAISELGEGPYNEQFF. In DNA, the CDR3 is TGTGCCATCAGTGAGTTGGGGGAGGGCCCCTACAATGAGCAGTTCTTC.

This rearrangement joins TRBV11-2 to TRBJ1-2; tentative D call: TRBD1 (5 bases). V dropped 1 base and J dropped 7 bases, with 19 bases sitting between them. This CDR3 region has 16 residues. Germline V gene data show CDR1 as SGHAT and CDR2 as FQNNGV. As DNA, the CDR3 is TGTGCCAGCAGCTTAGTACCCAGGGCTGGCCCTCGTGGCTACACCTTC. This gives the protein CASSLVPRAGPRGYTF.

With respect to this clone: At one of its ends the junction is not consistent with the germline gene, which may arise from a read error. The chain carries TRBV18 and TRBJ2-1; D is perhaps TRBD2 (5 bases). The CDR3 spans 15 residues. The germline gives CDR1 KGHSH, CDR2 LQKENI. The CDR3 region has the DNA TGTGCCAGCTCACCTAAGAGGGCCTCCCACAATGAGCAGTTCTTC. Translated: CASSPKRASHNEQFF. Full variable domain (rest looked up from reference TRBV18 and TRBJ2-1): NAGVMQNPRHLVRRRGQEARLRCSPMKGHSHVYWYRQLPEEGLKFMVYLQKENIIDESGMPKERFSAEFPKEGPSILRIQQVVRGDSAAYFCASSPKRASHNEQFFGPGTRLTVL.

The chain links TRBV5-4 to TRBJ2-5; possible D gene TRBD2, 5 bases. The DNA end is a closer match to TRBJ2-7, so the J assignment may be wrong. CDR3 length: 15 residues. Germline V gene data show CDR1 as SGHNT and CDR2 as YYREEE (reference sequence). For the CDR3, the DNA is TGTGCCAGCAGCTTGAGCGGCAGTAAGATCTACGAGCAGTACTTC. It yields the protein CASSLSGSKIYEQYF.